These T cell receptor beta chains were read from a single sample in a study of blood T cell repertoires in COVID-19. This table comes from immunoSEQ multiplex PCR, and its TCRdb copy is limited to in-frame clones, with some not included. The sample carries roughly 380,000 clones, about 89% recorded once. Sequenced input: peripheral blood. The source is a woman aged 40 to 50 with COVID-19, enrolled during active disease. Each CDR3 is given with its conserved first and last residue. D genes are given only for firm matches. Clone size is shown for a subset of rows, as once, few, many or a class of expanded clone.

V gene	J gene	clone size	D gene	CDR3 protein	CDR3 DNA
TRBV7-9	TRBJ1-2	NA	TRBD1	CASSSRGLHGYTF	TGTGCCAGCAGCTCCAGGGGGCTTCATGGCTACACCTTC
TRBV5-1	TRBJ2-7	NA	NA	CASSQTAFDSYEQYF	TGCGCCAGCAGCCAGACAGCTTTCGACTCCTACGAGCAGTACTTC
TRBV7-9	TRBJ1-2	once	NA	CASSLVQNYGYTF	TGTGCCAGCAGCTTAGTACAGAACTATGGCTACACCTTC
TRBV7-8	TRBJ2-2	NA	NA	CASSPSGADTGELFF	TGTGCCAGCAGCCCATCAGGGGCGGACACCGGGGAGCTGTTTTTT
TRBV10-3	TRBJ2-1	once	NA	CAISDPRGEQFF	TGTGCCATCAGTGATCCCCGGGGGGAGCAGTTCTTC
TRBV7-9	TRBJ1-2	NA	TRBD1	CASSTVDRVAGMDGYTF	TGTGCCAGCAGCACAGTGGACAGGGTTGCCGGGATGGATGGCTACACCTTC
TRBV28	TRBJ1-5	NA	NA	CASSLPGAAQPQHF	TGTGCCAGCAGTTTACCAGGGGCCGCTCAGCCCCAGCATTTT
TRBV7-2	TRBJ1-5	NA	NA	CASSFIGSNQPQHF	TGTGCCAGCAGTTTTATCGGGAGCAATCAGCCCCAGCATTTT
TRBV7-9	TRBJ1-1	many	TRBD1	CASSLNRGLGAEAFF	TGTGCCAGCAGCTTAAACAGGGGGCTGGGGGCTGAAGCTTTCTTT
TRBV30	TRBJ1-6	NA	TRBD1	CAWVGQSNNSPLHF	TGTGCCTGGGTGGGACAGAGTAATAATTCACCCCTCCACTTT
TRBV29-1	TRBJ2-3	NA	TRBD2	CSVVTERGSTDTQYF	TGCAGCGTTGTGACTGAGCGGGGGAGCACAGATACGCAGTATTTT
TRBV2	TRBJ1-4	NA	NA	CASTEVRGEKLFF	TGTGCCAGCACCGAGGTTCGGGGTGAAAAACTGTTTTTT
TRBV29-1	TRBJ2-3	once	TRBD1	CSVEEGTGVQF	TGCAGCGTTGAAGAAGGGACAGGGGTACAGTTT
TRBV9	TRBJ2-1	NA	TRBD2	CASSLSSGIDNEQFF	TGTGCCAGCAGCCTATCTAGCGGGATTGACAATGAGCAGTTCTTC
TRBV27	TRBJ1-5	once	NA	CASSFSRAIGGNQPQHF	TGTGCCAGCAGTTTCTCCAGGGCGATCGGAGGCAATCAGCCCCAGCATTTT
TRBV2	TRBJ1-5	NA	TRBD1	CASSEVNRGRRQPQHF	TGTGCCAGCAGCGAAGTGAACAGGGGGCGCAGGCAGCCCCAGCATTTT
TRBV9	TRBJ2-3	NA	TRBD2	CASSPHGGRAGGTDTQYF	TGTGCCAGCAGCCCACACGGTGGTAGAGCGGGGGGCACAGATACGCAGTATTTT
TRBV30	TRBJ1-1	NA	NA	CAWSRQSNTEAFF	TGTGCCTGGAGCCGACAGTCAAACACTGAAGCTTTCTTT
TRBV19	TRBJ2-7	NA	NA	CASSWQGLKFGEQYF	TGTGCCAGTAGTTGGCAGGGCCTCAAATTTGGCGAGCAGTACTTC
TRBV2	TRBJ1-1	NA	NA	CALTRGLNTEAFF	TGTGCCCTAACGAGAGGGCTGAACACTGAAGCTTTCTTT
TRBV29-1	TRBJ1-2	NA	NA	CSVAIDYGYTF	TGCAGCGTTGCCATAGACTATGGCTACACCTTC
TRBV9	TRBJ2-3	NA	TRBD1	CASSVAYAGRGPDTQYF	TGTGCCAGCAGCGTAGCCTACGCGGGCAGGGGGCCAGATACGCAGTATTTT
TRBV19	TRBJ2-7	NA	TRBD1	CASSIRTGGAYEQYF	TGTGCCAGTAGTATCAGAACAGGGGGTGCCTACGAGCAGTACTTC
TRBV28	TRBJ2-7	NA	NA	CASSLSGANEQYF	TGTGCCAGCAGTTTAAGTGGGGCTAACGAGCAGTACTTC
TRBV19	TRBJ1-1	NA	TRBD1	CASSHRDRGRGTEAFF	TGTGCCAGTAGCCACCGGGACAGGGGGCGCGGTACTGAAGCTTTCTTT
TRBV5-6	TRBJ2-7	NA	TRBD2	CASRRAGGYEQYF	TGTGCCAGCAGGCGAGCGGGAGGCTACGAGCAGTACTTC
TRBV7-2	TRBJ1-2	NA	TRBD1	CASSLRQGALYGYTF	TGTGCCAGCAGCTTAAGGCAGGGGGCTCTCTATGGCTACACCTTC
TRBV5-1	TRBJ1-6	NA	NA	CASSLGLTNSYNSPLHF	TGCGCCAGCAGCTTGGGGCTCACTAACTCCTATAATTCACCCCTCCACTTT
TRBV2	TRBJ2-1	NA	TRBD1	CASSRDRGGEQFF	TGTGCCAGCAGCCGGGACAGGGGAGGTGAGCAGTTCTTC